Presented here are 27 T cell receptor delta chains from one specimen sequenced in a study of gamma-delta chains in newborns, infants, children. TCRdb called clones anew from the reads with CATT. The sample yields 10,000 to 12,000 delta-chain clones, approximately 9% seen once. Sample: blood. The origin of the receptors is a child who was a newborn, infant or young child, either healthy, febrile or measles-vaccinated (not recorded which).

In regard to this clone: A much larger clone lies one base from this, so it may be a read error. The same CDR3 can be traced to other DNA sequences in this sample. The V gene is TRDV2, the J gene TRDJ3; TRDD3 matches at 12 bases. The CDR3 contains 20 residues. Germline CDR1 and CDR2: GEAIGNYY and EKD. The CDR3, as DNA: TGTGCCTGTGACACCGTACTGGGGGATACCAGCTCCTGTGACACCCGACAGATGTTTTTC. This codes for CACDTVLGDTSSCDTRQMFF.

This clone occurred a few times. V is TRDV2 and J is TRDJ3; TRDD3 matches 9 bases. J gave up 0 bases and V 5 bases, and 7 bases lay outside the gene matches. From germline, CDR1 is GEAIGNYY and CDR2 EKD. This CDR3 is built from 18 residues. The CDR3 loop reads CACVGLLGDSWDTRQMFF. CDR3 sequence (DNA): TGTGCCTGTGTCGGCCTACTGGGGGACTCCTGGGACACCCGACAGATGTTTTTC.

About this clone: A read error is the likely source, as a far larger clone sits one nucleotide away. This chain joins TRDV2 and TRDJ1; 7 positions match TRDD3. CDR3 length: 14 amino acids. The germline V gene has CDR1 GEAIGNYY and CDR2 EKD. V dropped 3 bases and J dropped 1; count of bases not matched to a gene: 4. The CDR3 DNA reads as TGTGCCTGTGACCGGTGGGGGAGCACCGATAAACTCATCTTT. This codes for CACDRWGSTDKLIF.

This clone came up a few times. The chain employs TRDV1 and TRDJ1; 11 positions match TRDD3. Germline-derived CDR1 and CDR2 are TSWWSYY and QGS. CDR3 length: 21 amino acids. Germline trimming cut 2 bases from V and 0 bases from J; bases unmatched to any gene: 17. The CDR3 loop is CALGETHSYWGITVYTDKLIF. CDR3 nucleotide sequence: TGTGCTCTTGGGGAAACCCATTCCTACTGGGGGATAACAGTGTACACCGATAAACTCATCTTT.

This clone came up a few times. Given a much more abundant clone one base away, this may be a read error. This specimen includes other DNA sequences encoding the same CDR3. The chain links TRDV2 to TRDJ1, with 8 bases lining up with TRDD3. CDR1 is GEAIGNYY and CDR2 is EKD in the germline V gene. The CDR3 is made up of 14 amino acids. V shed 4 bases, J shed 3 bases, and the junction held 6 bases outside the gene matches. As DNA, the CDR3 is TGTGCCTGTGATCCCTGGGGGAGGTCCGATAAACTCATCTTT. Protein sequence: CACDPWGRSDKLIF.

The chain combines TRDV2 with TRDJ2; the match to TRDD3 covers 10 bases. V trimming: 0 bases; J trimming: 0 bases; junction bases outside the gene matches: 6. Germline CDR1 is GEAIGNYY and CDR2 is EKD. The CDR3 length is 18 residues. CDR3 DNA: TGTGCCTGTGACACCCTGGGGGATAGGGGTGCTTTGACAGCACAACTCTTCTTT. Amino acid sequence: CACDTLGDRGALTAQLFF.

The chain carries TRDV2 and TRDJ3; 10 positions agree with TRDD3. Trimming removed 0 bases from V and 0 bases from J; junction bases left unmatched: 7. Germline CDR1 and CDR2: GEAIGNYY and EKD. The CDR3 runs to 20 residues. The CDR3 loop reads CACDTALGGYRSWDTRQMFF. In DNA, the CDR3 is TGTGCCTGTGACACCGCTCTTGGGGGATACCGCTCCTGGGACACCCGACAGATGTTTTTC.

This clone occurred a few times. The chain employs TRDV2 and TRDJ1; 10 bases are shared with TRDD3. This CDR3 spans 19 amino acids. Germline-derived CDR1 and CDR2 are GEAIGNYY and EKD. With V trimmed by 0 bases and J by 2 bases, 14 bases remained unmatched. The CDR3 is CACDTVGGYAGNDTDKLIF. In nucleotides, the CDR3 is TGTGCCTGTGACACCGTAGGGGGATACGCGGGGAATGATACCGATAAACTCATCTTT.

Comments on this clone: The same CDR3 also results from other DNA sequences found in this sample. The gene calls are TRDV2 and TRDJ3; 9 bases are a match to TRDD3. J gave up 0 bases and V 1 base, and 6 bases lay outside the gene matches. The CDR3 consists of 19 residues. Germline loops: CDR1 GEAIGNYY, CDR2 EKD. The CDR3 coding sequence is TGTGCCTGTGACACAGGGGACTGGGGGAGCTCCTGGGACACCCGACAGATGTTTTTC. The encoded protein is CACDTGDWGSSWDTRQMFF.

This clone was seen a few times. The J gene is TRDJ2, the V gene TRDV2; D gene ambiguous. Per germline, CDR1 GEAIGNYY and CDR2 EKD. V was clipped by 0 bases and J by 3 bases, with 19 bases between them. The CDR3 covers 18 residues. The CDR3 bases are TGTGCCTGTGACACCGCGGAAAGGGGCGCCGAGATGACAGCACAACTCTTCTTT. It is translated as CACDTAERGAEMTAQLFF.

This clone has a handful of counts. V usage is TRDV2 and J usage is TRDJ3; TRDD3 matches 10 bases. V lost 3 bases and J lost 3; bases outside the gene matches: 10. Germline CDR1 GEAIGNYY, CDR2 EKD. The CDR3 contains 19 residues. The CDR3 nucleotides are TGTGCCTGTGACGTACTGGGGGATTTTGTAGGCTGGGACACCCGACAGATGTTTTTC. Protein: CACDVLGDFVGWDTRQMFF.

Sample share makes this clone medium-sized. In the same sample, other DNA sequences code for this CDR3. The chain recombines TRDV2 with TRDJ3; 12 bases line up with TRDD3. The J segment lost 0 bases and the V segment lost 2 bases, leaving 4 bases of the junction unmatched. CDR3 length: 19 residues. Per the germline V gene, CDR1 is GEAIGNYY and CDR2 is EKD. CDR3 amino acids: CACDILGDTSSWDTRQMFF. DNA of the CDR3: TGTGCCTGTGACATACTGGGGGATACTAGCTCCTGGGACACCCGACAGATGTTTTTC.

For this clone: One junction end disagrees with the germline gene, perhaps due to a read error. Other DNA sequences in the sample encode the same CDR3. The chain has TRDV2 and TRDJ1, with 10 positions matching TRDD3. The length of the CDR3 is 19 residues. The germline gives CDR1 GEAIGNYY, CDR2 EKD. CDR3 coding DNA: TGCGCCTGTGACCCCGTCCAACGACTCGAACTGGGGGATACCGATAAACTCATCTTT. It encodes CACDPVQRLELGDTDKLIF.

The rearrangement uses TRDV2 and TRDJ3; the match to TRDD3 covers 9 bases. V was pared by 3 bases and J by 0 bases, with 11 bases of the junction left unmatched. The CDR3 runs to 20 residues. Germline CDR1 GEAIGNYY, CDR2 EKD. CDR3 DNA: TGTGCCTGTGACCGAATTACTGGGGGAGGCAACTCCTGGGACACCCGACAGATGTTTTTC. It yields the protein CACDRITGGGNSWDTRQMFF.

This clone came up a few times. A far larger clone differs by one base, so this is likely a read error. Additional DNA sequences in this sample encode the identical CDR3. This sequence joins TRDV2 and TRDJ2, with 7 bases that match TRDD3. The CDR3 is 16 residues long. Germline lookup yields CDR1 GEAIGNYY and CDR2 EKD. J was trimmed by 0 bases and V by 0 bases; bases with no gene match: 3. DNA of the CDR3: TGTGCCTGTGACACCGTAGGGGATACTTTGACAGCACAACTCTTCTTT. Amino acid sequence: CACDTVGDTLTAQLFF.

A remark on this clone: One junction end does not reproduce the germline sequence, and a read error may be involved. In DNA, the CDR3 is TGTGCCTGTGACCCGGGGGATACCTCCTGGGGCACCCGACAGATGTTTTTC. Translation: CACDPGDTSWGTRQMFF. The rearrangement joins TRDV2 to TRDJ3; 9 bases agree with TRDD3. CDR1 is GEAIGNYY, CDR2 EKD, per germline. This CDR3 has 17 amino acids.

This clone was picked up a small number of times. The J gene is TRDJ3, the V gene TRDV2; 12 nucleotides line up with TRDD3. The V gene's germline CDR1 is GEAIGNYY and CDR2 EKD. With 2 bases clipped from V and 2 bases from J, the junction kept 15 bases outside the gene matches. CDR3 size: 22 residues. CDR3 loop: CACDSVLDWGIPPAWDTRQMFF. The CDR3 nucleotides read TGTGCCTGTGACAGTGTTTTGGACTGGGGGATACCCCCCGCCTGGGACACCCGACAGATGTTTTTC.

This clone was counted only a few times. A clone one base away is much larger, so this may be a read error. The identical CDR3 is also encoded by other nucleotide sequences in the sample. The V and J genes are TRDV2 and TRDJ3, with 8 bases identical to TRDD3. This CDR3 has 18 residues. Germline CDR1 GEAIGNYY, CDR2 EKD. The V segment lost 1 base and the J segment 1 base; nucleotides outside the gene matches: 5. Here the CDR3 reads CACDTGGSASWDTRQMFF. DNA of the CDR3: TGTGCCTGTGACACTGGGGGATCCGCGTCCTGGGACACCCGACAGATGTTTTTC.

In its sample, this clone ranks as medium-sized. This chain uses TRDV2 with TRDJ1; 8 bases are a match to TRDD3. Trimming removed 3 bases from V and 11 bases from J; junction bases left unmatched: 16. This CDR3 is 15 amino acids long. CDR1 is GEAIGNYY and CDR2 is EKD in the germline V gene. DNA of the CDR3: TGTGCCTGTGACGGGGCCCTACTGGGGATACAGGGGCTCATCTTT. As protein: CACDGALLGIQGLIF.

The genes are TRDV2 and TRDJ2; 8 positions agree with TRDD3. V gave up 0 bases and J gave up 4 bases; unmatched junction bases: 21. Germline CDR1 and CDR2: GEAIGNYY and EKD. CDR3 size: 21 residues. The CDR3 DNA follows: TGTGCCTGTGACACCGGAGAGATCAAACTGGGGGTTGCCTTGGCGACAGCACAACTCTTCTTT. Translated, it gives CACDTGEIKLGVALATAQLFF.

As to this clone: A much larger clone differs by one base, so this may be a read error. This sequence joins TRDV2 and TRDJ1; 7 nucleotides align to TRDD3. Germline V gives CDR1 GEAIGNYY, CDR2 EKD. Losses at the gene ends were 3 bases for V and 0 bases for J; bases not matched to a gene: 12. This CDR3 has 17 amino acids. CDR3 amino acids: CACDAISPTGDTDKLIF. For the CDR3, the DNA is TGTGCCTGTGACGCCATTTCCCCGACTGGGGACACCGATAAACTCATCTTT.

This sequence joins TRDV2 and TRDJ3, with 13 nucleotides matching TRDD3. The germline V gene encodes CDR1 GEAIGNYY and CDR2 EKD. The ends lost 0 bases at V and 0 bases at J; junction bases unmatched: 10. The CDR3 contains 22 residues. The CDR3 DNA is TGTGCCTGTGACACCGTACTGGGGGATACGCGCACAAGCTCCTGGGACACCCGACAGATGTTTTTC. It encodes CACDTVLGDTRTSSWDTRQMFF.

The rearrangement uses TRDV2 and TRDJ1; TRDD3 aligns across 9 bases. In germline, CDR1 is GEAIGNYY, CDR2 EKD. The V and J ends lost 0 bases and 2 bases, in that order; junction bases with no gene match: 18. The length of the CDR3 is 20 residues. CDR3: CACDTVAPTGDTLITDKLIF. For the CDR3, the DNA is TGTGCCTGTGACACCGTGGCCCCTACGGGGGATACCCTAATAACCGATAAACTCATCTTT.

This clone showed up just a few times. This rearrangement joins TRDV2 to TRDJ3; the match to TRDD3 covers 10 bases. The V gene's germline CDR1 is GEAIGNYY and CDR2 EKD. The CDR3 runs 23 residues. Losses at the gene ends were 0 bases for V and 0 bases for J; bases not matched to a gene: 16. CDR3 DNA sequence: TGTGCCTGTGACACCGTCTCCGGCTGGGGGATATCCCCGAGCTCCTGGGACACCCGACAGATGTTTTTC. Its protein product is CACDTVSGWGISPSSWDTRQMFF.

This clone was picked up a small number of times. V usage is TRDV2 and J usage is TRDJ3, with 7 bases lining up with TRDD3. There are 18 residues in the CDR3. Germline V lookup: CDR1 GEAIGNYY, CDR2 EKD. The V gene end was trimmed by 1 base and the J gene end by 1 base; junction bases not matched to a gene: 6. The CDR3 loop is CACDTVLGASWDTRQMFF. Here the CDR3 DNA reads TGTGCCTGTGACACGGTTCTGGGGGCGTCCTGGGACACCCGACAGATGTTTTTC.

This clone was seen only a few times. The chain links TRDV2 to TRDJ3; TRDD3 matches 7 bases. The germline CDR1 and CDR2 sequences are GEAIGNYY and EKD. The CDR3 has 19 amino acids. V dropped 0 bases and J dropped 3; count of bases not matched to a gene: 10. The CDR3 nucleotides read TGTGCCTGTGACACCGTCGGAGGGATACAGGGCTGGGACACCCGACAGATGTTTTTC. Translation: CACDTVGGIQGWDTRQMFF.

By share, this clone counts as medium-sized. V gene TRDV2 combines with J gene TRDJ3, with 10 bases matching TRDD3. Trimming cost V 2 bases and J 4 bases; bases outside gene matches: 1. In germline, CDR1 is GEAIGNYY, CDR2 EKD. The CDR3 has 16 amino acids. The CDR3 reads CACDILGDWDTRQMFF. The CDR3 DNA sequence: TGTGCCTGTGACATACTGGGGGATTGGGACACCCGACAGATGTTTTTC.